Detailed here is one T cell receptor beta chain. Only in-frame clones appear in the TCRdb table, and some are missing; sequencing was by immunoSEQ multiplex PCR. The sample consists of roughly 100,000 clones, under 85% of them appearing once. This record comes from a study of blood T cell repertoires in COVID-19. Germline V gene lookup returns CDR1 MNHEY and CDR2 SVGAGI. Trimming took 5 bases from V and 7 from J, leaving 17 bases between them. The CDR3 extends over 14 amino acids. The chain links TRBV6-5 to TRBJ1-1, with D hard to call. Source material: peripheral blood. This sequence was found in a woman in her sixties with acute or convalescent COVID-19. CDR3 amino acids: CASSTSRRLNEAFF. For the CDR3, the DNA is TGTGCCAGCAGTACCTCCCGGAGGCTTAATGAAGCTTTCTTT.